This entry features one TCR beta chain sequence. Its antigen is undetermined. These data are taken from a study of shared clonotypes between healthy human individuals. Study at large: The plates for each donor numbered three CD4 naive, three CD4 memory, two CD8 naive and one CD8 memory.

Assay execution proceeded at the deep level. In the study's own analysis: From ImmunoSEQ came sequences covering only the junction and carrying no quality scores, so filtering differed. Clones were sequenced by immunoSEQ multiplex PCR, and TCRdb holds only the in-frame ones, with some missing. The V and J calls and the clone size are those of that table, but D and trimming were determined from the DNA. The sample lists around 2,000,000 clones; about 95% were seen once. Naive CD8 cells, CD45RO-negative and positively selected for CCR7, excluded terminally differentiated effector memory CD45RA+ cells. Overall study results and limits: Compared with memory subsets, naive subsets generally had larger estimated richness.

The CDR3 runs 14 residues. Germline V gene data show CDR1 as SGHRS and CDR2 as YFSETQ. V lost 4 bases and J 3 bases, leaving 11 bases between the germline ends. The sequenced sample was naive CD8+ T cells sorted from blood. This sequence originates from a man younger than 30 in good health. The chain links TRBV5-1 to TRBJ1-5; no clear D. CDR3 DNA sequence: TGCGCCAGCAGCCCGGACGGCTACAATCAGCCCCAGCATTTT. It translates to CASSPDGYNQPQHF. The whole variable domain, remainder taken from reference TRBV5-1 and TRBJ1-5, is KAGVTQTPRYLIKTRGQQVTLSCSPISGHRSVSWYQQTPGQGLQFLFEYFSETQRNKGNFPGRFSGRQFSNSRSEMNVSTLELGDSALYLCASSPDGYNQPQHFGDGTRLSIL.